The rows below give T cell receptor beta chains drawn from one sample of a study of blood T cell repertoires in COVID-19. TCRdb keeps only in-frame clones here, not all; method: immunoSEQ multiplex PCR. The table lists 150,000 to 200,000 clones, approximately 81% of them singletons. Sequenced material: PBMCs or T cells enriched from blood (not recorded which). These receptors came from a woman between 50 and 59 years old who had recovered from COVID-19. Both conserved end residues are part of each CDR3. Each record gives: CDR3 DNA, CDR3 protein, V gene, D gene, J gene, clone size. The D gene is left open where the match is weak. Clone size is stated in some rows and not others, as once, few, many or a class when expanded.

TGTGCCAGCAGACTACAGGGGGCAATCACTGAAGCTTTCTTT CASRLQGAITEAFF TRBV7-9 TRBD1 TRBJ1-1 NA
TGTGCCAGCCGCTCTACAGGGTCTTATGGCTACACCTTC CASRSTGSYGYTF TRBV19 NA TRBJ1-2 once
TGTGCCAGCAGCCAACAGGGGGCGCATGATGGCTACACCTTC CASSQQGAHDGYTF TRBV7-9 TRBD1 TRBJ1-2 NA
TGTGCCAGCAGTTCAGGGTCTAATTCACCCCTCCACTTT CASSSGSNSPLHF TRBV7-3 NA TRBJ1-6 NA
TGTGCCAGCAGCTTATACGGGGGGCGGAACACCGGGGAGCTGTTTTTT CASSLYGGRNTGELFF TRBV7-8 NA TRBJ2-2 NA
TGTGCCAGCAGGATTGCGGCGCAGTACTTC CASRIAAQYF TRBV2 NA TRBJ2-7 NA
TGTGCCAGCAGCTTCGGGGTGGAATTAGCAAAACTGTTTTTT CASSFGVELAKLFF TRBV7-9 NA TRBJ1-4 NA
TGTGCCAGCACTAAGGTTGGGGCTTGGGAAAAACTGTTTTTT CASTKVGAWEKLFF TRBV27 NA TRBJ1-4 NA
TGTGCCAGCAGCCAAGGGACTAGCGGGGGATATCAAGAGACCCAGTACTTC CASSQGTSGGYQETQYF TRBV3-1/TRBV3-2 TRBD2 TRBJ2-5 NA
TGCGCCAGCAGCTCTAGAACAGGGGGCAGGTCTTACGAGCAGTACTTC CASSSRTGGRSYEQYF TRBV5-1 TRBD1 TRBJ2-7 NA
TGTGCCAGCAGCTTAACCGGTTCCCATGCTAAAGCTTTCTTT CASSLTGSHAKAFF TRBV7-6 NA TRBJ1-1 NA
TGTGCCAGCAGTTACTCCGCGAACTATGGCTACACCTTC CASSYSANYGYTF TRBV6-5 NA TRBJ1-2 NA
TGCAGCGCCCGGGGATCGGCGGCAGAGACCCAGTACTTC CSARGSAAETQYF TRBV29-1 NA TRBJ2-5 few
TGTGCCAGCAGCGTAGGGTGGAGCTCCTACAATGAGCAGTTCTTC CASSVGWSSYNEQFF TRBV9 NA TRBJ2-1 NA
TGTGCCAGCAGTGAACTAGACAGGGTCACACCCCTCCACTTT CASSELDRVTPLHF TRBV6-1 TRBD1 TRBJ1-6 NA
TGTGCCAGCAGCTTCGTTACAGGAGGGTGGGGAAACACCATATATTTT CASSFVTGGWGNTIYF TRBV7-9 NA TRBJ1-3 medium-sized
TGCGCCAGCAGCTTGGCCCGACAGGCCTCTTACACTGAAGCTTTCTTT CASSLARQASYTEAFF TRBV5-1 NA TRBJ1-1 few
TGTGCCAGCTCACCACTTCAGGGCCCTTCGGATAACTATGGCTACACCTTC CASSPLQGPSDNYGYTF TRBV18 NA TRBJ1-2 NA
TGTGCCAGCAGTTTATCGTCCCCAGGGATTCACGAGCAGTACTTC CASSLSSPGIHEQYF TRBV27 NA TRBJ2-7 NA
TGCAGCGAACTTAGATCTAGCGGGAGAACAGATACGCAGTATTTT CSELRSSGRTDTQYF TRBV29-1 TRBD2 TRBJ2-3 NA
TGTGCCACCAGGGGGCCGAACACTGAAGCTTTCTTT CATRGPNTEAFF TRBV24-1 NA TRBJ1-1 NA
TGTGCCAGCAGCAATAGAAATACCGGGACTTTTAACTATGGCTACACCTTC CASSNRNTGTFNYGYTF TRBV9 NA TRBJ1-2 NA
TGCGCCAGCAGCGTAATTCGTACAGGACACGAGCAGTACTTC CASSVIRTGHEQYF TRBV5-1 NA TRBJ2-7 NA
TGTGCCAGCAGCTTAGAAGGAGGGGTAGGTGAGCAGTTCTTC CASSLEGGVGEQFF TRBV11-3 NA TRBJ2-1 once
TGTGCCAGCAGCAGCCGGGACAGTGAAGCTTTCTTT CASSSRDSEAFF TRBV7-6 TRBD1 TRBJ1-1 NA
TGTGCCAGCAGCTTACTTCAGGCGGGGGGATACTCTGGGGCCAACGTCCTGACTTTC CASSLLQAGGYSGANVLTF TRBV7-6 TRBD2 TRBJ2-6 NA
TGTGCCAGCAGCTTAGTTCCACAATCACCCCTCCACTTT CASSLVPQSPLHF TRBV7-9 NA TRBJ1-6 NA
TGTGCCAGCAGCTTGTCCCTGGCAGACAGGGGAAGCGGCTACACCTTC CASSLSLADRGSGYTF TRBV5-5 TRBD1 TRBJ1-2 NA
TGTGCCAGCAGCCAAGACCTAGCGGCTTACAATGAGCAGTTCTTC CASSQDLAAYNEQFF TRBV14 TRBD2 TRBJ2-1 NA
TGTGCCAGCAGCGCCACAGTCAACTATGGCTACACCTTC CASSATVNYGYTF TRBV6-5 NA TRBJ1-2 few
TGTGCCAGCAGTACTAGCGGGAGTTTGTACGAGCAGTACTTC CASSTSGSLYEQYF TRBV28 TRBD2 TRBJ2-7 once
TGTGCCACCAGCAGAGCGGAGGCTGGGGCCAACGTCCTGACTTTC CATSRAEAGANVLTF TRBV15 NA TRBJ2-6 NA
TGTGCCAGCAGTTTAGGGGGGGGAGTTGGCACAGATACGCAGTATTTT CASSLGGGVGTDTQYF TRBV28 TRBD2 TRBJ2-3 once
TGCGCCAGCAGCGACAGGGAAACCGGGGAGCTGTTTTTT CASSDRETGELFF TRBV4-3 TRBD1 TRBJ2-2 NA
TGTGCCAGCAGTCCAACAGGGGAGTCACCCCTCCACTTT CASSPTGESPLHF TRBV7-9 TRBD1 TRBJ1-6 NA
TGCGCCAGCACCAGCGGGCCAGGGGATACGCAGTATTTT CASTSGPGDTQYF TRBV5-1 NA TRBJ2-3 NA
TGTGCCAGCAGTTTCTATGAAAAACTGTTTTTT CASSFYEKLFF TRBV28 NA TRBJ1-4 NA
TGTGCCAGTAGTCTGTACAATGAGCAGTTCTTC CASSLYNEQFF TRBV19 NA TRBJ2-1 NA
TGTGCCAGCAGTTCGACTAGCGGGGCCTACGAGCAGTACTTC CASSSTSGAYEQYF TRBV27 TRBD2 TRBJ2-7 NA
TGTGCCAGCAGCCAAGATCTTCCTGGAAGGACAGGGATCGCCGGGGAGCTGTTTTTT CASSQDLPGRTGIAGELFF TRBV3-1/TRBV3-2 TRBD1 TRBJ2-2 NA